Below, one T cell receptor beta chain is given with its context. The data stem from a study of T cell repertoires in cytomegalovirus infection. Across the study: It was the public TCR beta signatures that indicated both CMV infection and matching HLA type.

One entry per CDR3 protein, called by TCRdb with MiXCR from the reads. The table lists fewer than 550,000 distinct CDR3 sequences, more than 20% of them singletons. CDR1 is SGHRS and CDR2 is YFSETQ in the germline V gene. V lost 4 bases and J 2 bases, leaving 16 bases between the germline ends. The CDR3 is 16 residues long. This sequence originates from a human donor in good health (CMV status not recorded). Some clones in this sample may be carry-over from other donors' samples. Source material: PBMCs. This chain connects TRBV5-1 to TRBJ2-4; possible D gene TRBD1, 5 bases. The CDR3 nucleotides read TGCGCCAGCAGCCCTTACGTGCAGGGCACCAAAAACATTCAGTACTTC. Translated, it gives CASSPYVQGTKNIQYF.